Listed below are T cell receptor beta chains from one sample, sequenced in a study of blood T cell repertoires in COVID-19. Libraries were prepared by immunoSEQ multiplex PCR; TCRdb keeps only in-frame clonotypes and omits some of them. The sample carries almost 400,000 clones, roughly 91% recorded once. Sequenced sample: PBMCs or T cells enriched from blood (not recorded which). The origin of the receptors is a young woman who had recovered from COVID-19. Each CDR3 is given without its conserved first and last residue. Expanded clones are given a class, and other clones once, few, many or no size at all.

j_gene,v_gene,abundance,CDR3aa
TRBJ1-4,TRBV3-1/TRBV3-2,-,ASRPGQGRGKLF
TRBJ1-1,TRBV7-2,-,ASSWHRSPEAF
TRBJ2-1,TRBV7-2,once,ASSLLTGLAGDEQF
TRBJ1-2,TRBV6-5,-,ASSRDRDGYT
TRBJ1-6,TRBV5-1,once,ASSQGTNNSPLH
TRBJ2-5,TRBV12-3/TRBV12-4,-,ASSDRGGETQY
TRBJ2-1,TRBV5-1,-,ASSLQTREQF
TRBJ2-7,TRBV11-3,once,ASSLGQGQDEQY
TRBJ2-7,TRBV27,-,ASSLFVGTDYEQY
TRBJ2-3,TRBV2,-,ASRGGPPIDTQY
TRBJ2-2,TRBV27,-,ASSLLGGYTGELF
TRBJ1-4,TRBV18,-,ASSPPDRSNEKLF
TRBJ2-3,TRBV5-1,-,ASSLGQGAADTQY
TRBJ2-1,TRBV19,-,ASSILAGNPYNEQF
TRBJ2-1,TRBV11-1,-,ASSLLSGGYNNEQF
TRBJ1-6,TRBV9,-,ASSVGDNSPLH
TRBJ2-1,TRBV18,-,ASSPRALSSYNEQF
TRBJ2-7,TRBV28,-,ASSAWDRTYEQY
TRBJ2-4,TRBV3-1/TRBV3-2,-,ASSSMGQAKNIQY
TRBJ2-1,TRBV4-1,once,ASSQVQAPHHEQF
TRBJ1-1,TRBV6-1,-,ASSEVGVNTEAF
TRBJ2-7,TRBV4-2,-,ASSLGDRERAYEQY
TRBJ2-1,TRBV27,-,ASSSSAGISGYNEQF
TRBJ2-1,TRBV21-1,-,ASSLSVRLRDGSYNEQF
TRBJ1-1,TRBV2,-,ASTQTGLDTEAF
TRBJ2-1,TRBV3-1/TRBV3-2,-,ASSQSMRESDEQF
TRBJ1-1,TRBV27,-,AAGMNTEAF
TRBJ2-2,TRBV7-3,-,ASTSGAGELF
TRBJ1-3,TRBV2,-,ASSEVGQSTSGNTIY
TRBJ1-1,TRBV9,-,ASSVGELGDTEAF
TRBJ2-1,TRBV9,-,ASSPMVRQGLDEQF
TRBJ1-2,TRBV11-2,once,ASSLVGTGIDYGYT
TRBJ1-1,TRBV10-1,-,ASTNRENTEAF
TRBJ1-4,TRBV27,once,ASSLVGGEKLF
TRBJ1-2,TRBV20-1,-,SASRTGGSYGYT